This entry features one TCR beta chain sequence. Its antigen remains unknown. The data are from a study of T cell responses to AZD1222 COVID-19 vaccine. Clones were read by immunoSEQ multiplex PCR, and TCRdb kept only the in-frame ones, dropping some. The data contain approximately 160,000 clones, 90% of them seen just once; the ten biggest clones take up approximately 3%. The CDR3 totals 17 residues. CDR1 is SGHRS and CDR2 is YFSETQ in the germline V gene. After removal of 0 bases from V and 2 bases from J, the junction contained 7 bases not matched to a gene. Study-wide results and caveats: At 160-218 and 743-854, vaccine-associated CD4 TCRs were dominant, and they spanned spike.

This TCR came from an adult in good health. This specimen consisted of peripheral blood, obtained on day 0 of AZD1222 vaccination. This chain links TRBV5-1 with TRBJ2-2; 7 bases are shared with TRBD1. The CDR3 nucleotides read TGCGCCAGCAGCTTGGCCTTTAGACAGGGCAACACCGGGGAGCTGTTTTTT. Amino acids: CASSLAFRQGNTGELFF. Looking up the rest from reference TRBV5-1 and TRBJ2-2 gives the full variable domain: KAGVTQTPRYLIKTRGQQVTLSCSPISGHRSVSWYQQTPGQGLQFLFEYFSETQRNKGNFPGRFSGRQFSNSRSEMNVSTLELGDSALYLCASSLAFRQGNTGELFFGEGSRLTVL.